The clone carrying this T cell receptor (beta chain) was observed a few times. TCRdb fed the reads into MiXCR, producing one record per CDR3 protein. In the table there are some 90,000 distinct CDR3 sequences, roughly 30% of which are singletons. The V and J ends lost 2 bases and 2 bases respectively, with 9 bases between them. Germline CDR1 and CDR2: DFQATT and SNEGSKA (reference sequence). This CDR3 region has 13 residues. These data are taken from a study of type 1 regulatory T cells. Whole-study context: T-allo10 is an in vitro-generated, Tr1-enriched CD4 T cell product specific for alloantigen.

Sequencing was performed on CD4+ T cells, either the whole sample or a sorted fraction (not recorded which). This chain joins TRBV20-1 and TRBJ1-2; unclear D gene. The clonotype comes from a human donor in good health. The CDR3 DNA sequence: TGCAGTGCTAGAATTGGGCTGAACTATGGCTACACCTTC. This sequence encodes CSARIGLNYGYTF.